The sequence of this TCR beta chain was determined in a study of T cell responses to AZD1222 COVID-19 vaccine. Looking at the study overall: Second-dose intervals near 4 or 12 weeks were combined. Study findings and constraints: A mostly white British donor set with more females was recruited, and clonal diversity was possibly underestimated. Repertoire samples came only from after the peak T cell response.

Regarding this clone: Its specificity is not known.

Germline loops: CDR1 SGDLS, CDR2 YYNGEE. V was shortened by 4 bases and J by 6 bases, with 16 bases between the two germline ends. This CDR3 region has 14 residues. Clones were read by immunoSEQ multiplex PCR, and TCRdb kept only the in-frame ones, dropping some. The sample has 100,000 to 150,000 clones; 80% to 90% are singletons. The J gene is TRBJ1-1, the V gene TRBV9; a possible D gene is TRBD1 (6 bases). The sequenced sample was peripheral blood, obtained on day 0 of AZD1222 vaccination. This receptor was identified in an adult in good health. CDR3 in DNA: TGTGCCAGCAGCTCTCCGGGACAAAGCCCTGAAGCTTTCTTT. This sequence encodes CASSSPGQSPEAFF.